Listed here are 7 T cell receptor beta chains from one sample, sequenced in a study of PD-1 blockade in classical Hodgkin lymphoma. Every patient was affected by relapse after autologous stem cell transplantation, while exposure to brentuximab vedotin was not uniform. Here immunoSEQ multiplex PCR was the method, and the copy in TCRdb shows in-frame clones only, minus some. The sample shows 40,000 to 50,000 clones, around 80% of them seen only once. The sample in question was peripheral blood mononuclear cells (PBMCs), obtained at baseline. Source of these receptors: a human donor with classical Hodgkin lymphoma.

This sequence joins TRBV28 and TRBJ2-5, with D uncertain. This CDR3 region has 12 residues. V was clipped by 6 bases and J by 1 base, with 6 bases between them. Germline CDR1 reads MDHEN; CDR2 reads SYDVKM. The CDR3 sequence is CASRYPQETQYF. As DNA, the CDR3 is TGTGCCAGCAGATACCCCCAAGAGACCCAGTACTTC.

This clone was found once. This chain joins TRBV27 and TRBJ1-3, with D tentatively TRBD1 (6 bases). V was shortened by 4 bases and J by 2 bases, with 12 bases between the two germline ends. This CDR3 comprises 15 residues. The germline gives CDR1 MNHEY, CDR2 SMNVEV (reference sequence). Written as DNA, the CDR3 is TGTGCCAGCAGTTCCCCAGGGGACCCTGGAAACACCATATATTTT. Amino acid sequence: CASSSPGDPGNTIYF.

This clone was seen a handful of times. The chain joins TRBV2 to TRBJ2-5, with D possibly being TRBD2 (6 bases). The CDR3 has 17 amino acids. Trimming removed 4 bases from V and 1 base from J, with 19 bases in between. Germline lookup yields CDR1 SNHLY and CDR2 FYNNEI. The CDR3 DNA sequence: TGTGCCAGCAGTGCGTCCCTGTTTGCGGGAATCCAAGAGACCCAGTACTTC. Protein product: CASSASLFAGIQETQYF.

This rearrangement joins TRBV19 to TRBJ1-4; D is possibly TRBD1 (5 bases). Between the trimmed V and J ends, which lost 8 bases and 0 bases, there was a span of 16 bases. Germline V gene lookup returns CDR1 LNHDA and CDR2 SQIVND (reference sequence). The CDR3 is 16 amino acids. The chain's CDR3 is CASFPGTEATNEKLFF. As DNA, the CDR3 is TGTGCCAGTTTTCCCGGGACGGAAGCAACTAATGAAAAACTGTTTTTT.

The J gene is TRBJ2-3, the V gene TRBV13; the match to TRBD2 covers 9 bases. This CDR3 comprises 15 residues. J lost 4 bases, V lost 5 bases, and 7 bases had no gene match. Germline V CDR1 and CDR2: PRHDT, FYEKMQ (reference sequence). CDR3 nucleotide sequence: TGTGCCAGCAGCCCCATCCGCGGGGGGGCAGATACGCAGTATTTT. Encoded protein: CASSPIRGGADTQYF.

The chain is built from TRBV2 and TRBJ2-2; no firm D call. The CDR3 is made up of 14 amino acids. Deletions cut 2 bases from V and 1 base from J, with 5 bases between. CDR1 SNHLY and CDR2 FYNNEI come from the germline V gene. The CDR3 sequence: CASSEKENTGELFF. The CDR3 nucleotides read TGTGCCAGCAGTGAAAAGGAGAACACCGGGGAGCTGTTTTTT. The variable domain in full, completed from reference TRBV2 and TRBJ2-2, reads EPEVTQTPSHQVTQMGQEVILRCVPISNHLYFYWYRQILGQKVEFLVSFYNNEISEKSEIFDDQFSVERPDGSNFTLKIRSTKLEDSAMYFCASSEKENTGELFFGEGSRLTVL.

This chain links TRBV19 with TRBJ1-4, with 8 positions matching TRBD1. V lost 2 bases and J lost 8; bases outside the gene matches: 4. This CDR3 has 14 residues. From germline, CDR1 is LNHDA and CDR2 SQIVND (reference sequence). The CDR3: CASSIRQGREKLFF. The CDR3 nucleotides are TGTGCCAGTAGTATACGACAGGGGAGAGAAAAACTGTTTTTT. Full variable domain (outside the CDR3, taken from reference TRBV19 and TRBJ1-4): DGGITQSPKYLFRKEGQNVTLSCEQNLNHDAMYWYRQDPGQGLRLIYYSQIVNDFQKGDIAEGYSVSREKKESFPLTVTSAQKNPTAFYLCASSIRQGREKLFFGSGTQLSVL.